The entry below gives a single T cell receptor beta chain sequence along with its context. Germline-derived CDR1 and CDR2 are LGHDT and YNNKEL (reference sequence). Trimming removed 5 bases at V and 7 bases at J, with 12 bases between. The CDR3 sequence is 13 residues long. These data are taken from a study of blood T cells in healthy people across ages. Isolation per sample recovered at least 7 million PBMCs. Primed by a sample-barcoded 5' primer and a J-beta primer mix, a second PCR proceeded for roughly 6 to 12 cycles. TCRdb re-called the 5' RACE reads with MiXCR, one entry per CDR3 protein. The table shows around 620,000 distinct CDR3 sequences, with about 26% occurring only once.

The chain has TRBV3-1 and TRBJ2-1; D call uncertain. The sequenced sample consisted of blood. The TCR comes from a woman in her sixties or seventies in good health. The CDR3 sequence is CASSGPIGNEQFF. As DNA, the CDR3 is TGTGCCAGCAGCGGACCAATCGGTAATGAGCAGTTCTTC.